This passage covers 27 T cell receptor beta chains from one sample sequenced in a study of a mutant IDH1 vaccine in newly diagnosed glioma. Time point: week 23, last vaccination. One vaccine dose held 300 ug of mutant IDH1 20-mer peptide and came with topical imiquimod. The antigens these receptors bind are not known. Sequencing used immunoSEQ multiplex PCR; TCRdb keeps in-frame clones, though not all of them. Of around 41,000 clones listed, about 79% were seen once; the top ten hold around 6.6%. The sequenced sample was PBMCs, obtained from a glioma patient whose treatment included an IDH1 peptide vaccine. The receptors here all came from a woman between 40 and 55 years old with glioma. Some clones in this sample may be carry-over from other donors' samples.

The chain combines TRBV5-4 with TRBJ1-6; D gene uncertain. Trimming shortened V by 5 bases and J by 7 bases, and 16 bases separated the two germline ends. Germline V CDR1 and CDR2: SGHNT, YYREEE (reference sequence). CDR3 length: 15 residues. In DNA form, the CDR3 reads TGTGCCAGCAGACGTTCCGGACCGCCAAATTCACCCCTCCACTTT. It is translated as CASRRSGPPNSPLHF.

This chain connects TRBV7-9 to TRBJ2-7; 9 bases are a match to TRBD1. The V gene's germline CDR1 is SEHNR and CDR2 FQNEAQ (reference sequence). The CDR3 totals 15 residues. The V and J ends lost 4 bases and 3 bases, in that order; junction bases with no gene match: 7. The CDR3 nucleotides are TGTGCCAGCAGCTCGACAGGGGGTTTTCTCTACGAGCAGTACTTC. The encoded protein is CASSSTGGFLYEQYF.

This rearrangement joins TRBV5-1 to TRBJ2-5, with D maybe TRBD2 (6 bases). Germline V lookup: CDR1 SGHRS, CDR2 YFSETQ. The CDR3 runs to 15 residues. Trimming shortened V by 4 bases and J by 2 bases, and 15 bases separated the two germline ends. This CDR3 reads CASSGGLSIQETQYF. The CDR3 DNA reads as TGCGCCAGCAGCGGAGGGTTAAGCATACAAGAGACCCAGTACTTC.

J is TRBJ2-7 and V is TRBV18; unclear D gene. V shed 2 bases and J shed 0 bases, with 5 bases lying between them. Looked up from germline, CDR1 is KGHSH and CDR2 is LQKENI. This CDR3 comprises 13 residues. As DNA, the CDR3 is TGTGCCAGCTCACCAACAGACTCCTACGAGCAGTACTTC. Its protein is CASSPTDSYEQYF.

The table lists this clone with a few counts. The DNA for the CDR3 is TGCAGCGCAAGGGGGCAGCCCAATCAGCCCCAGCATTTT. Its translation: CSARGQPNQPQHF. V usage is TRBV29-1 and J usage is TRBJ1-5; the match to TRBD1 covers 7 bases. The CDR3 is 13 residues long. The germline V gene has CDR1 SQVTM and CDR2 ANQGSEA. With V trimmed by 7 bases and J by 3 bases, 6 bases remained unmatched.

V is TRBV27 and J is TRBJ2-1; the match to TRBD2 covers 8 bases. This CDR3 is 16 amino acids long. Per germline, CDR1 MNHEY and CDR2 SMNVEV (reference sequence). The trim removed 4 bases at V and 5 bases at J, leaving 10 bases unmatched. The CDR3 region has the DNA TGTGCCAGCAGTTCCCCGGTCAAAGCGGGGGACAATGAGCAGTTCTTC. Amino acid sequence: CASSSPVKAGDNEQFF.

This chain joins TRBV7-2 and TRBJ2-5; D remains unclear. CDR3 length equals 13 residues. Germline V gives CDR1 SGHTA, CDR2 FQGNSA. Trimming took 5 bases from V and 5 from J, leaving 12 bases between them. CDR3 nucleotide sequence: TGTGCCAGCAGCCGCGCCTACGGGGAGACCCAGTACTTC. The encoded protein is CASSRAYGETQYF.

The chain has TRBV4-1 and TRBJ1-1; the D is unclear. This CDR3 has 16 residues. V shed 1 base and J shed 1 base, with 13 bases lying between them. CDR1 and CDR2 (germline): MGHRA, YSYEKL. CDR3 sequence: CASSQVNRRKNTEAFF. CDR3 nucleotides: TGCGCCAGCAGCCAAGTAAATAGGAGGAAGAACACTGAAGCTTTCTTT.

This rearrangement joins TRBV6-6 to TRBJ1-1; D perhaps matches TRBD1 (5 bases). This CDR3 contains 13 residues. V was shortened by 6 bases and J by 8 bases, with 16 bases between the two germline ends. CDR1 MNHNY and CDR2 SVGAGI come from the germline V gene (reference sequence). The CDR3 protein is CASSDTGVTEAFF. In DNA, the CDR3 is TGTGCCAGCAGCGACACAGGCGTTACCGAAGCTTTCTTT.

The rearrangement uses TRBV5-4 and TRBJ2-5, with no clear D. CDR3 length equals 14 residues. Germline V lookup: CDR1 SGHNT, CDR2 YYREEE (reference sequence). Trimming took off 0 bases at V and 5 bases at J, with 11 bases between the two ends. Written as DNA, the CDR3 is TGTGCCAGCAGCTTGGATGGGCTAGAGGAGACCCAGTACTTC. Its translation: CASSLDGLEETQYF.

CDR3 coding DNA: TGTGCCATCCACAGCAAACAGCAGTTCTTC. It codes for CAIHSKQQFF. The rearrangement links TRBV2 to TRBJ2-1, with D hard to call. Germline CDR1 is SNHLY and CDR2 is FYNNEI. The ends were cut back, 10 bases at V and 11 bases at J, with 12 bases in the middle. This CDR3 contains 10 residues.

Concerning this clone: This specimen includes other DNA sequences encoding the same CDR3. The chain uses TRBV20-1 and TRBJ1-2; perhaps TRBD1 as D (5 bases). The CDR3 is 11 residues long. Germline V CDR1 and CDR2: DFQATT, SNEGSKA (reference sequence). Trimming pared 1 base from V and 6 bases from J, leaving 6 bases between. The CDR3 nucleotides are TGCAGTGCTAGAGTCAGGGATGGCTACACCTTC. Translating gives CSARVRDGYTF.

The J gene is TRBJ2-3, the V gene TRBV9, with 8 bases identical to TRBD2. CDR1 and CDR2 (germline): SGDLS, YYNGEE. CDR3 length: 15 residues. V gave up 4 bases and J gave up 5 bases; unmatched junction bases: 9. The CDR3 loop is CASSKRERERDTQYF. CDR3 sequence (DNA): TGTGCCAGCAGCAAGCGGGAGAGGGAGCGAGATACGCAGTATTTT.

The chain joins TRBV19 to TRBJ1-2, with D maybe TRBD1 (5 bases). This CDR3 contains 12 residues. Germline assignment: CDR1 LNHDA and CDR2 SQIVND (reference sequence). With 3 bases removed from V and 7 bases from J, the gap between germline ends came to 9 bases. This CDR3 is CASSIRGGGYTF. For the CDR3, the DNA is TGTGCCAGTAGTATTCGGGGCGGTGGCTACACCTTC.

The chain combines TRBV27 with TRBJ2-7, with D maybe TRBD1 (6 bases). The CDR3 extends over 14 amino acids. V was cut by 0 bases and J by 0 bases, with 6 bases left in between. Germline CDR1 reads MNHEY; CDR2 reads SMNVEV (reference sequence). In DNA, the CDR3 is TGTGCCAGCAGTTTATCGGGGGCCTCCTACGAGCAGTACTTC. This sequence encodes CASSLSGASYEQYF.

The genes are TRBV29-1 and TRBJ1-1; TRBD1 agrees at 7 bases. The ends lost 7 bases at V and 11 bases at J; junction bases unmatched: 7. Germline lookup yields CDR1 SQVTM and CDR2 ANQGSEA. The CDR3 sequence is 10 residues long. The CDR3 loop reads CSAGDSSAFF. CDR3 coding DNA: TGCAGCGCTGGGGACAGCTCGGCTTTCTTT.

Here the CDR3 reads CASSTGTGANYGYTF. The CDR3 DNA reads TGTGCCAGCAGCACCGGGACAGGGGCTAACTATGGCTACACCTTC. This rearrangement joins TRBV9 to TRBJ1-2, with 10 nucleotides matching TRBD1. V gave up 4 bases and J gave up 0 bases; unmatched junction bases: 3. The CDR3 extends over 15 amino acids. Looked up from germline, CDR1 is SGDLS and CDR2 is YYNGEE.

In its sample, this clone was seen once. The chain uses TRBV7-2 and TRBJ1-1; tentatively, D is TRBD1 (6 bases). Trimming stripped 2 bases from V and 10 bases from J, with 11 bases between. Germline V lookup: CDR1 SGHTA, CDR2 FQGNSA. The CDR3 spans 12 residues. CDR3 protein: CASSLIQGAAFF. DNA of the CDR3: TGTGCCAGCAGCTTAATACAGGGCGCAGCTTTCTTT.

This rearrangement joins TRBV7-8 to TRBJ1-5; no firm D call. The CDR3 totals 14 residues. Trimming cost V 3 bases and J 1 base, with 7 bases left between them. CDR1 is SGHVS and CDR2 is FQNEAQ in the germline V gene. The DNA of the CDR3 is TGTGCCAGCAGCTTTAGTTGGAGCAATCAGCCCCAGCATTTT. This encodes CASSFSWSNQPQHF.

This clone has only a few counts. This chain links TRBV2 with TRBJ1-2; no firm D call. Germline CDR1 reads SNHLY; CDR2 reads FYNNEI. The CDR3 has 11 residues. Trimming left V 3 bases short and J 8 bases short, with 7 bases between. The CDR3 DNA reads TGTGCCAGCAGTGAGCAAGAGGGCTACACCTTC. As protein: CASSEQEGYTF. The full variable domain, in which reference TRBV2 and TRBJ1-2 provide the parts outside the CDR3, is EPEVTQTPSHQVTQMGQEVILRCVPISNHLYFYWYRQILGQKVEFLVSFYNNEISEKSEIFDDQFSVERPDGSNFTLKIRSTKLEDSAMYFCASSEQEGYTFGSGTRLTVV.

This clone was found once. This CDR3 is CASSEALRTGLAGGLLNEQFF. In nucleotides, the CDR3 is TGTGCCAGCAGTGAAGCGCTTAGGACGGGACTAGCGGGAGGGCTTTTGAATGAGCAGTTCTTC. The V call is TRBV6-1, the J call TRBJ2-1, with TRBD2 matching 16 bases. Per the germline V gene, CDR1 is MNHNS and CDR2 is SASEGT. CDR3 size: 21 residues. Germline trimming cut 0 bases from V and 7 bases from J; bases unmatched to any gene: 15.

The V and J genes are TRBV29-1 and TRBJ2-2; D is possibly TRBD1 (6 bases). The length of the CDR3 is 14 residues. CDR1 and CDR2 (germline): SQVTM, ANQGSEA. The ends were cut back, 7 bases at V and 5 bases at J, with 17 bases in the middle. The chain's CDR3 is CSGGLAGWTGELFF. In nucleotides, the CDR3 is TGCAGCGGGGGGCTAGCTGGGTGGACCGGGGAGCTGTTTTTT.

This sequence joins TRBV11-2 and TRBJ2-7; 7 nucleotides align to TRBD2. With V trimmed by 2 bases and J by 4 bases, 8 bases remained unmatched. Germline CDR1 reads SGHAT; CDR2 reads FQNNGV. The CDR3 totals 15 residues. CDR3 nucleotides: TGTGCCAGCAGCTTATTGGTAGGGAGGGAGTACGAGCAGTACTTC. Protein: CASSLLVGREYEQYF.

The J gene is TRBJ1-1, the V gene TRBV6-4; D call uncertain. The CDR3 spans 14 residues. Germline CDR1 MRHNA, CDR2 SNTAGT. V was clipped by 0 bases and J by 4 bases, with 9 bases between them. The CDR3 here is CASSDSSLGTEAFF. CDR3 DNA sequence: TGTGCCAGCAGTGACTCATCTTTGGGCACTGAAGCTTTCTTT.

The chain is built from TRBV5-1 and TRBJ1-1, with TRBD1 as a possible D gene (6 bases). V was pared by 0 bases and J by 4 bases, with 10 bases between. The CDR3 totals 14 residues. Germline-derived CDR1 and CDR2 are SGHRS and YFSETQ. In DNA, the CDR3 is TGCGCCAGCAGCTTGGCCATAGGGGGCACTGAAGCTTTCTTT. Amino acids: CASSLAIGGTEAFF.

The chain recombines TRBV29-1 with TRBJ1-1, with D possibly being TRBD1 (6 bases). Germline lookup yields CDR1 SQVTM and CDR2 ANQGSEA. The CDR3 contains 16 residues. The V end was cut by 3 bases, the J end by 0 bases, with 17 bases between. The CDR3 is CSVDHQIQGMNTEAFF. CDR3 DNA sequence: TGCAGCGTTGATCACCAGATACAGGGAATGAACACTGAAGCTTTCTTT.

The J gene is TRBJ2-1, the V gene TRBV29-1; 7 bases match TRBD2. Germline loops: CDR1 SQVTM, CDR2 ANQGSEA. The CDR3 extends over 11 amino acids. Trimming cost V 4 bases and J 6 bases; bases outside gene matches: 0. The CDR3 spells CSVGLANEQFF. CDR3 in DNA: TGCAGCGTTGGACTAGCCAATGAGCAGTTCTTC.